The 28 T cell receptor beta chains below were found in one sample sequenced in a study of cytomegalovirus exposure and HLA in healthy donors. The PCR ran on 60 Vbeta and 13 Jbeta primers. Measured with immunoSEQ multiplex PCR; TCRdb has only the in-frame clones, and not every one. This sample yields more than 95,000 clones, of which under 80% are seen a single time; 3% to 4.5% belongs to the top ten. Sequences were obtained from PBMCs. Source of these receptors: a man aged 40-49 years in good health and CMV-seropositive.

This sequence joins TRBV9 and TRBJ2-3; 9 bases agree with TRBD2. CDR1 is SGDLS, CDR2 YYNGEE, per germline. The CDR3 is 17 residues long. Unmatched junction bases numbered 11, after V lost 2 bases and J lost 4 bases. The CDR3 region is CASSVGSAGGGADTQYF. The CDR3 DNA reads TGTGCCAGCAGCGTCGGCTCGGCGGGAGGGGGCGCAGATACGCAGTATTTT.

The V and J genes are TRBV28 and TRBJ2-1, with 11 bases matching TRBD2. The germline V gene encodes CDR1 MDHEN and CDR2 SYDVKM. This CDR3 is 17 amino acids long. V trimming: 6 bases; J trimming: 10 bases; junction bases outside the gene matches: 17. The CDR3 DNA is TGTGCCAGCAGGGAAGCTAGCGGGAGGATTAACGGCGGGGAGCAGTTCTTC. Translated, it gives CASREASGRINGGEQFF. The full variable domain, in which reference TRBV28 and TRBJ2-1 provide the parts outside the CDR3, is DVKVTQSSRYLVKRTGEKVFLECVQDMDHENMFWYRQDPGLGLRLIYFSYDVKMKEKGDIPEGYSVSREKKERFSLILESASTNQTSMYLCASREASGRINGGEQFFGPGTRLTVL.

The J gene is TRBJ2-6, the V gene TRBV14; D is unresolved. Germline CDR1 SGHDN, CDR2 FVKESK. This CDR3 contains 21 residues. V lost 1 base, J lost 1 base, and 23 bases lay in between. The CDR3 DNA follows: TGTGCCAGCAGCCAAGTTAGAGTCCGGGTTTCCTTCTCTTCTGGGGCCAACGTCCTGACTTTC. This encodes CASSQVRVRVSFSSGANVLTF.

The chain combines TRBV14 with TRBJ1-2; 9 nucleotides align to TRBD1. J gave up 5 bases and V 4 bases, and 5 bases lay outside the gene matches. Per the germline V gene, CDR1 is SGHDN and CDR2 is FVKESK. The CDR3 is 14 amino acids. CDR3 sequence (DNA): TGTGCCAGCAGCCGGGGACAGGGCGGGTATGGCTACACCTTC. It codes for CASSRGQGGYGYTF. The full variable domain, its missing parts supplied by reference TRBV14 and TRBJ1-2, is EAGVTQFPSHSVIEKGQTVTLRCDPISGHDNLYWYRRVMGKEIKFLLHFVKESKQDESGMPNNRFLAERTGGTYSTLKVQPAELEDSGVYFCASSRGQGGYGYTFGSGTRLTVV.

The count of this clone is one. This chain links TRBV19 with TRBJ2-7; a weak D match, TRBD2 (6 bases). The CDR3 length is 15 residues. V dropped 6 bases and J dropped 2 bases, with 17 bases sitting between them. CDR1 is LNHDA and CDR2 is SQIVND in the germline V gene (reference sequence). The CDR3 is CASSRQSGAPYEQYF. The CDR3 DNA follows: TGTGCCAGTAGCCGGCAATCGGGAGCTCCCTACGAGCAGTACTTC.

Only a few counts were recorded for this clone. The rearrangement joins TRBV7-2 to TRBJ2-2; D is possibly TRBD2 (6 bases). V was cut by 0 bases and J by 2 bases, with 7 bases left in between. Germline V gene data show CDR1 as SGHTA and CDR2 as FQGNSA. There are 15 residues in the CDR3. The chain's CDR3 is CASSLAGGNTGELFF. CDR3 DNA sequence: TGTGCCAGCAGCTTAGCGGGGGGAAACACCGGGGAGCTGTTTTTT.

V gene TRBV5-1 combines with J gene TRBJ2-7; possibly TRBD2 for D (7 bases). CDR1 is SGHRS, CDR2 YFSETQ, per germline. This CDR3 spans 13 amino acids. Trimming cost V 2 bases and J 6 bases, with 12 bases left between them. The CDR3 sequence is CASSFAGEGEQYF. The CDR3 DNA follows: TGCGCCAGCAGCTTTGCAGGGGAGGGCGAGCAGTACTTC.

Only one count was recorded for this clone. The V and J genes are TRBV18 and TRBJ2-5, with D possibly TRBD1 on 6 matching bases. There are 15 residues in the CDR3. The V and J ends lost 6 bases and 1 base respectively, with 15 bases between them. CDR1 KGHSH and CDR2 LQKENI come from the germline V gene. The DNA of the CDR3 is TGTGCCAGCTCCTTCAATCGGGACATCCAAGAGACCCAGTACTTC. It yields the protein CASSFNRDIQETQYF.

This clone was seen only a few times. This chain connects TRBV7-8 to TRBJ1-4; D unresolved. This CDR3 comprises 14 residues. The germline CDR1 and CDR2 sequences are SGHVS and FQNEAQ. The V gene lost 3 bases and the J gene lost 5 bases, with 10 bases spanning the gap. The CDR3 DNA follows: TGTGCCAGCAGCTTTTCCAGGCTAAATGAAAAACTGTTTTTT. It translates to CASSFSRLNEKLFF.

The chain employs TRBV6-5 and TRBJ2-2; TRBD2 matches 9 bases. V shed 7 bases, J shed 4 bases, and the junction held 7 bases outside the gene matches. The CDR3 totals 15 residues. From germline, CDR1 is MNHEY and CDR2 SVGAGI. The CDR3 loop reads CASMLSGSSTGELFF. CDR3 coding DNA: TGTGCCAGCATGCTTAGCGGGAGTAGCACCGGGGAGCTGTTTTTT.

The chain recombines TRBV21-1 with TRBJ2-7; the table's D call, TRBD1, has no DNA check behind it. TRBV21-1 is a pseudogene locus. The CDR3 is 17 residues long. The CDR3 loop is CASSNGQVAPSSYEQYF. The CDR3 region has the DNA TGTGCCAGCAGCAATGGACAGGTGGCCCCGAGCTCCTACGAGCAGTACTTC.

This chain joins TRBV5-6 and TRBJ2-7; TRBD1 might be the D (5 bases). Trimming stripped 4 bases from V and 6 bases from J, with 14 bases between. CDR3 length: 13 amino acids. The germline V gene has CDR1 SGHDT and CDR2 YYEEEE. The CDR3 coding sequence is TGTGCCAGCAGCGTAGGGGTTCGCTTCGAGCAGTACTTC. Translation gives CASSVGVRFEQYF. The full variable domain, rest sourced from reference TRBV5-6 and TRBJ2-7, is DAGVTQSPTHLIKTRGQQVTLRCSPKSGHDTVSWYQQALGQGPQFIFQYYEEEERQRGNFPDRFSGHQFPNYSSELNVNALLLGDSALYLCASSVGVRFEQYFGPGTRLTVT.

This CDR3 is CASTPTRVYGYTF. In DNA form, the CDR3 reads TGTGCCAGCACTCCCACGAGGGTCTATGGCTACACCTTC. The V call is TRBV28, the J call TRBJ1-2; D remains ambiguous. Germline-derived CDR1 and CDR2 are MDHEN and SYDVKM. CDR3 length: 13 residues. Trimming removed 7 bases from V and 4 bases from J, with 13 bases in between.

The rearrangement uses TRBV5-6 and TRBJ1-5, with 11 bases matching TRBD1. The junction had 11 bases not matched to a gene; V was cut back by 3 bases and J by 9 bases. Germline V gives CDR1 SGHDT, CDR2 YYEEEE. The CDR3 sequence is 16 residues long. The CDR3 loop is CASSSGGQGAGRPQHF. In nucleotides, the CDR3 is TGTGCCAGCAGCTCGGGTGGACAGGGGGCCGGCCGGCCCCAGCATTTT. Looking up the rest from reference TRBV5-6 and TRBJ1-5 gives the full variable domain: DAGVTQSPTHLIKTRGQQVTLRCSPKSGHDTVSWYQQALGQGPQFIFQYYEEEERQRGNFPDRFSGHQFPNYSSELNVNALLLGDSALYLCASSSGGQGAGRPQHFGDGTRLSIL.

The V call is TRBV29-1, the J call TRBJ2-1; D gene ambiguous. The CDR3 covers 11 residues. Germline CDR1 and CDR2: SQVTM and ANQGSEA. V dropped 7 bases and J dropped 7 bases, with 11 bases sitting between them. In DNA form, the CDR3 reads TGCAGCGCAAACCCCGGTAATGAGCAGTTCTTC. This codes for CSANPGNEQFF.

The V call is TRBV19, the J call TRBJ2-6; a possible D gene is TRBD1 (6 bases). Trimming took 6 bases from V and 0 from J, leaving 6 bases between them. CDR1 is LNHDA, CDR2 SQIVND, per germline (reference sequence). There are 14 residues in the CDR3. The CDR3 sequence is CASRDSSGANVLTF. The CDR3 DNA reads TGTGCCAGTAGGGACAGCTCTGGGGCCAACGTCCTGACTTTC.

The rearrangement links TRBV19 to TRBJ2-7; 8 bases fit TRBD1. Germline CDR1 reads LNHDA; CDR2 reads SQIVND (reference sequence). There are 14 residues in the CDR3. V dropped 5 bases and J dropped 6; count of bases not matched to a gene: 9. CDR3 DNA sequence: TGTGCCAGTAGTCCTGGGACAGGAATGGTCGAGCAGTACTTC. Translated: CASSPGTGMVEQYF.

The CDR3, as DNA: TGCAGCGTGGGGGGGACACCGAACACTGAAGCTTTCTTT. Residues: CSVGGTPNTEAFF. The chain recombines TRBV29-1 with TRBJ1-1; D is possibly TRBD1 (6 bases). The CDR3 runs to 13 residues. Germline V gives CDR1 SQVTM, CDR2 ANQGSEA. With 6 bases removed from V and 1 base from J, the gap between germline ends came to 12 bases.

The V gene is TRBV7-4, the J gene TRBJ1-3; D unresolved. Trimming took 4 bases from V and 0 from J, leaving 13 bases between them. This CDR3 spans 16 amino acids. Per the germline V gene, CDR1 is SGHVT and CDR2 is SQSDAQ. For the CDR3, the DNA is TGTGCCAGCAGCTCCCGGGCGGGATCCTCTGGAAACACCATATATTTT. Protein: CASSSRAGSSGNTIYF.

The CDR3 sequence is CATIQEIPSNQPQHF. DNA for the CDR3: TGTGCCACGATACAGGAGATACCTAGCAATCAGCCCCAGCATTTT. The gene calls are TRBV6-6 and TRBJ1-5; tentatively, D is TRBD1 (5 bases). The germline V and J ends were trimmed by 10 bases and 0 bases, with 16 bases remaining between them. This CDR3 comprises 15 residues. Germline V gene lookup returns CDR1 MNHNY and CDR2 SVGAGI (reference sequence).

The CDR3 sequence is CASSYQGTTGELFF. The CDR3 DNA reads TGTGCCAGCAGTTACCAGGGAACCACCGGGGAGCTGTTTTTT. The chain uses TRBV6-6 and TRBJ2-2, with D possibly TRBD1 on 5 matching bases. Germline V gene data show CDR1 as MNHNY and CDR2 as SVGAGI (reference sequence). The length of the CDR3 is 14 residues. With 2 bases removed from V and 4 bases from J, the gap between germline ends came to 8 bases.

The chain is built from TRBV5-4 and TRBJ2-3; D not resolved. Trimming pared 4 bases from V and 5 bases from J, leaving 14 bases between. The CDR3 runs 14 residues. Germline V gene sequence: CDR1 SGHNT, CDR2 YYREEE (reference sequence). CDR3 nucleotides: TGTGCCAGCAGCCCCCCTAGGAGTCAAGATACGCAGTATTTT. This sequence encodes CASSPPRSQDTQYF. Drawing the rest from reference TRBV5-4 and TRBJ2-3, the complete variable domain is ETGVTQSPTHLIKTRGQQVTLRCSSQSGHNTVSWYQQALGQGPQFIFQYYREEENGRGNFPPRFSGLQFPNYSSELNVNALELDDSALYLCASSPPRSQDTQYFGPGTRLTVL.

The chain uses TRBV4-3 and TRBJ2-1, with TRBD2 identical over 15 bases. This CDR3 spans 17 amino acids. The junction had 9 bases not matched to a gene; V was cut back by 4 bases and J by 8 bases. The germline gives CDR1 LGHNA, CDR2 YSLEER. DNA for the CDR3: TGCGCCAGCAGCCGTAGGACTAGCGGGAGGGCCGAAGATGAGCAGTTCTTC. This translates into CASSRRTSGRAEDEQFF.

J is TRBJ2-1 and V is TRBV5-1, with 11 bases fitting TRBD2. CDR1 and CDR2 (germline): SGHRS, YFSETQ. The V gene end was trimmed by 4 bases and the J gene end by 0 bases; junction bases not matched to a gene: 9. This CDR3 contains 18 residues. CDR3 sequence reads: CASSQDSGGGSSYNEQFF. The CDR3 nucleotides are TGCGCCAGCAGCCAGGATAGCGGGGGGGGGAGCTCCTACAATGAGCAGTTCTTC.

This clone was picked up a small number of times. V and J are TRBV30 and TRBJ1-3, with D possibly being TRBD1 (5 bases). The length of the CDR3 is 14 residues. Germline lookup yields CDR1 GTSNPN and CDR2 SVGIG (reference sequence). V was shortened by 3 bases and J by 4 bases, with 13 bases between the two germline ends. Written as DNA, the CDR3 is TGTGCCTGGAGCCGCGGGGGGTCCGGAAACACCATATATTTT. This gives the protein CAWSRGGSGNTIYF.

The V gene is TRBV10-2, the J gene TRBJ1-2, with a weak D call TRBD1 (5 bases). Germline CDR1 and CDR2: WSHSY and SAAADI. The CDR3 has 13 amino acids. The ends were cut back, 3 bases at V and 5 bases at J, with 10 bases in the middle. For the CDR3, the DNA is TGCGCCAGCAGTGACTGGCAGGGTTATGGCTACACCTTC. It yields the protein CASSDWQGYGYTF.

The rearrangement links TRBV30 to TRBJ1-2; tentatively, D is TRBD1 (6 bases). V was shortened by 3 bases and J by 4 bases, with 15 bases between the two germline ends. This CDR3 has 14 residues. CDR1 and CDR2 (germline): GTSNPN, SVGIG (reference sequence). The CDR3 sequence: CAWRASGTLYGYTF. The CDR3 bases are TGTGCCTGGAGGGCTTCCGGGACACTCTATGGCTACACCTTC.

The sample holds one count of this clone. The chain uses TRBV5-1 and TRBJ2-7; 10 bases line up with TRBD1. V was pared by 6 bases and J by 3 bases, with 6 bases of the junction left unmatched. The CDR3 spans 14 residues. Germline assignment: CDR1 SGHRS and CDR2 YFSETQ. The CDR3 bases are TGCGCCAGCACCTTTCGGACAGGGGGCTACGAGCAGTACTTC. Translation: CASTFRTGGYEQYF.